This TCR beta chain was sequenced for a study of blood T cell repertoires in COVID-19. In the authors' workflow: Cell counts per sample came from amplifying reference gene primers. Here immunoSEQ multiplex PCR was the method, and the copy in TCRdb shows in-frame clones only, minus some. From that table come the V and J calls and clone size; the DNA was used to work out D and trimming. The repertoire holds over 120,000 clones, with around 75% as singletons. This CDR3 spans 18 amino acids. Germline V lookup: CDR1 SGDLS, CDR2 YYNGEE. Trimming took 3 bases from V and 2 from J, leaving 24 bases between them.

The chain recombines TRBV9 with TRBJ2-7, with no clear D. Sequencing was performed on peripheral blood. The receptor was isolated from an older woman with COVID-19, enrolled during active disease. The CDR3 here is CASSDPVSSVKNPYEQYF. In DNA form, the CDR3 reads TGTGCCAGCAGCGACCCCGTTAGTAGTGTGAAAAATCCCTACGAGCAGTACTTC.